This note documents a single T cell receptor (beta chain) sequence. This clone was seen a few times. The antigen this receptor binds is unknown. Base qualities are missing; no much larger clone stands one base away. The data were taken from a study of blood T cell repertoires in COVID-19 (dated by TCRdb to the early 2020s). For the wider study: The collaborator samples originated in the United States, Italy and Spain and spanned the acute and convalescent phases of COVID-19. Deeply sampled blood TCRbeta repertoires from subjects exposed to, actively infected with, or recovered from COVID-19 were included in the dataset. A de-identified subject ID, COVID-19 status, age in years and sex were almost always included in the sample metadata. The material from the prospective study consisted of cDNA or gDNA derived from T cells, B-cell-depleted T cells, or PBMCs. The samples were drawn from the first 160 participants of the ongoing ImmuneRACE study and from roughly 1,300 subjects provided by 6 global collaborators. A freely available public database, intended as a resource for researchers studying the immune response to SARS-CoV-2, is where the repertoires were released. HLA class I and class II types, where available, came from metadata supplied by the sample provider rather than from assay-based typing.

TCRbeta CDR3 regions were amplified from genomic DNA by means of the immunoSEQ Assay, a bias-controlled multiplex PCR. The source study handled its data this way. Within the assay, amplification of reference gene primers was used to estimate how many nucleated cells each sample contained. Sequence reads were collapsed and filtered to measure the absolute abundance of every unique TCRbeta CDR3 rearrangement. For each sample, productive Simpson clonality was calculated as the square root of Simpson's diversity index over productive rearrangements. As stored in TCRdb, this immuneACCESS dataset retains in-frame rearrangements with V and J assigned. A fraction of the clones does not appear; measured against another copy, unresolved V genes explain less than half of the discrepancy, and the remainder lacks a known reason. Clone size and V and J calls were adopted from that table, with D and trimming inferred from the DNA. Within this sample are under 250,000 clones, with roughly 86% of them counted one time only. Together, the top ten hold 4% of the sample.

There are 13 amino acids in the CDR3, from cysteine to phenylalanine inclusive. Of the read, only the CDR3 DNA is kept; its 39 bases are in frame from base 1. Between the V and J ends, shortened by 9 bases and 3 bases respectively, the junction contains 14 bases. Via the germline V gene, CDR1 is ENHRY and CDR2 SYGVKD. Each collaborating institution followed its own protocols to collect whole blood in K2EDTA tubes. For TCRbeta analysis, collaborators shipped samples as frozen whole blood, isolated PBMCs, or DNA extracted from either of those sample types. Overall study outcomes, separate from this receptor: How much clinical and demographic metadata was included differed by source and by participant, and the metadata was provided uncurated.

This sequence originates from a man between 45 and 60 years old with acute or convalescent COVID-19. The sequencing sample was made of peripheral blood. The chain employs TRBV10-3 and TRBJ1-1; a tentative D match to TRBD1 spans 6 bases. CDR3 protein: CAISRGRDTEAFF. The sequenced DNA: TGTGCCATTTCCAGGGGACGGGACACTGAAGCTTTCTTT.